This is a list of T cell receptor beta chains from one sample in a study of human T cells and chemical hapten exposure. MiXCR, run by TCRdb on the RACE reads, gives a single entry per CDR3 protein. The sample has under 100,000 distinct CDR3 sequences; roughly 10% are singletons. Source: whole blood, taken in connection with sensitization to the hapten diphenylcyclopropenone (DPC). The receptors derive from a woman in her 30s with alopecia areata. Some clones in this sample may be carry-over from other donors' samples. Both conserved end residues are part of each CDR3. Each record gives: J gene, V gene, clone size, D gene, CDR3 DNA, CDR3 protein. The D gene is left open where the match is weak. A clone size is listed for some rows: how often the clone was seen (once, few, many), or a class if it is expanded.

TRBJ1-1 TRBV6-5 few . TGTGCCACACAAACAGCTAGGAACGCTGAAGCTTTCTTT CATQTARNAEAFF
TRBJ2-1 TRBV9 many . TGTGCCAGCAGCGTAGGATTGAGGGGGAATGAGCAGTTCTTC CASSVGLRGNEQFF
TRBJ2-7 TRBV19 many . TGTGCCAGTAGTATAGCAGGCGGCTACGAGCAGTACTTC CASSIAGGYEQYF
TRBJ2-5 TRBV7-6 many . TGTGCCAGCAGCTCCCCGGATAGGGCAGGGGTTGGGACCCAGTACTTC CASSSPDRAGVGTQYF
TRBJ2-3 TRBV28 many TRBD2 TGTGCCAGCAGAGAGCGGGGGGGAAGCACAGATACGCAGTATTTT CASRERGGSTDTQYF
TRBJ1-1 TRBV28 . . TGTGCCAGCAGTTTAGGGACGTCTGAAGCTTTCTTT CASSLGTSEAFF
TRBJ1-2 TRBV7-9 . . TGTGCCAGCACCCAGCACAACGCCCCATATGGCTACACCTTC CASTQHNAPYGYTF
TRBJ2-3 TRBV11-3 many . TGTGCCAGCAGACTGGAGTCGGATACGCAGTATTTT CASRLESDTQYF
TRBJ2-7 TRBV30 many . TGTGCCTGGATTCCACGGAGGGCTCGGTACGAGCAGTACTTC CAWIPRRARYEQYF
TRBJ2-5 TRBV10-3 many . TGTGCCATCAGGGGCCAAGAGACCCAGTACTTC CAIRGQETQYF
TRBJ1-5 TRBV12-3/TRBV12-4 many TRBD1 TGTGCCAGCAGCGGGACAGCCGATCAGCCCCAGCATTTT CASSGTADQPQHF
TRBJ1-2 TRBV9 . . TGTGCCAGCAGCGTAGACCCGGTCGCTAACTATGGCTACACCTTC CASSVDPVANYGYTF
TRBJ2-5 TRBV6-6 many TRBD1 TGTGCCAGCAGTCAGGGACAGGGGTACCAAGAGACCCAGTACTTC CASSQGQGYQETQYF
TRBJ2-1 TRBV20-1 . . TGCAGTGCTACGAGGAGCAACTACAATGAGCAGTTCTTC CSATRSNYNEQFF
TRBJ2-5 TRBV5-1 . TRBD2 TGCGCCAGCAGCCCCCAGCGGGGGCCTCAAGAGACCCAGTACTTC CASSPQRGPQETQYF
TRBJ2-3 TRBV7-2 many TRBD2 TGTGCCAGCAGCCTAGCGGGAGGGTTCACAGATACGCAGTATTTT CASSLAGGFTDTQYF
TRBJ1-3 TRBV18 few . TGTGCCAGCTCACCGCCTCACGGGAGAAACACCATATATTTT CASSPPHGRNTIYF
TRBJ1-5 TRBV10-3 many . TGTGCCATCAGTGAGTCAATAGGCAATCAGCCCCAGCATTTT CAISESIGNQPQHF
TRBJ2-1 TRBV15 few . TGTGCCACCAGCAGAGTGGGGCTTAAGGGGCAGTTCTTC CATSRVGLKGQFF
TRBJ2-3 TRBV7-8 few TRBD1 TGTGCCAGCAGTTTAATGACAGGGAGCACAGATACGCAGTATTTT CASSLMTGSTDTQYF
TRBJ2-5 TRBV5-1 many TRBD2 TGCGCCAGCAGCTCTGGTGGACTAGTTGAGACCCAGTACTTC CASSSGGLVETQYF
TRBJ2-3 TRBV29-1 many TRBD2 TGCAGCGTTCGCCGGACTAGCGGAAGCACAGATACGCAGTATTTT CSVRRTSGSTDTQYF
TRBJ1-6 TRBV28 few . TGTGCCAGCAGTGTACGGGGGGAATCACCCCTCCACTTT CASSVRGESPLHF
TRBJ2-7 TRBV6-5 . TRBD2 TGTGCCAGCAGACCAGGGACTAGCGGGAGTGACGAGCAGTACTTC CASRPGTSGSDEQYF
TRBJ2-5 TRBV28 many TRBD2 TGTGCCAGCAGTTTATCTCTAGCGGGAGTGAAGACCCAGTACTTC CASSLSLAGVKTQYF
TRBJ2-2 TRBV5-1 . . TGCGCCAGCAGCTTGAGCGGCGCGAACACCGGGGAGCTGTTTTTT CASSLSGANTGELFF
TRBJ2-4 TRBV5-6 . . TGTGCCAGCAGTTCCAGGGCAGGGGCCTCGGACATTCAGTACTTC CASSSRAGASDIQYF
TRBJ2-2 TRBV2 . TRBD1 TGTGCCAGCAGGACAGGGGTGGCCGGGGAGCTGTTTTTT CASRTGVAGELFF
TRBJ2-3 TRBV19 . TRBD1 TGTGCCAGTAGTATGAACAGGGGAATTACAGATACGCAGTATTTT CASSMNRGITDTQYF
TRBJ1-5 TRBV20-1 . . TGCAGTGCTGGGGGGGACCAGCCCCAGCATTTT CSAGGDQPQHF
TRBJ2-3 TRBV6-5 many TRBD1 TGTGCCAGCAGTTCCCGCCCTGGACAGGGATCAACAGATACGCAGTATTTT CASSSRPGQGSTDTQYF
TRBJ1-2 TRBV7-2 . . TGTGCCAGCAGCGCCAGTCCCGACTATGGCTACACCTTC CASSASPDYGYTF
TRBJ2-1 TRBV7-6 . . TGTGCCAGCGCCCGTGGGAGACTCAATGAGCAGTTCTTC CASARGRLNEQFF
TRBJ1-1 TRBV18 many TRBD1 TGTGCCAGCTCACAACAGGGGGCAGGGTACACTGAAGCTTTCTTT CASSQQGAGYTEAFF
TRBJ1-2 TRBV9 many . TGTGCCAGCAGCGTCGGAAGGGACACTGATATCTATGGCTACACCTTC CASSVGRDTDIYGYTF
TRBJ1-5 TRBV28 few . TGTGCCAGCAGTTTATACGGCCAGCCCCAGCATTTT CASSLYGQPQHF